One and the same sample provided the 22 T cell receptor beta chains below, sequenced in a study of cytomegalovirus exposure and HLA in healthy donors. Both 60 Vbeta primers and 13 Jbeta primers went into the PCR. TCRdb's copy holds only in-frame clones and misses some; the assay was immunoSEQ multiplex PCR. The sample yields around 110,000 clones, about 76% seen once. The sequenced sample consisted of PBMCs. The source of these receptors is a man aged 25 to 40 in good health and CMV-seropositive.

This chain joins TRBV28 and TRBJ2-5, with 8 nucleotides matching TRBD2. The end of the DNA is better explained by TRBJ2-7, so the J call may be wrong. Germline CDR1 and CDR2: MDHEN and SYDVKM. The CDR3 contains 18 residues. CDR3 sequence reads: CASPPSGARERGTYEQYF. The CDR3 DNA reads TGTGCCAGCCCGCCATCAGGGGCGCGAGAGCGGGGGACCTACGAGCAGTACTTC.

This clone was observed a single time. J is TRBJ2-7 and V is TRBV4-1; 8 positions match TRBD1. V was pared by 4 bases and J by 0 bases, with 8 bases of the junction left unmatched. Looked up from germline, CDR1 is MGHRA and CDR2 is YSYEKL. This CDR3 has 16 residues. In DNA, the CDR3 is TGCGCCAGCAGCCGACAGGGGACGGATAGCTCCTACGAGCAGTACTTC. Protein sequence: CASSRQGTDSSYEQYF.

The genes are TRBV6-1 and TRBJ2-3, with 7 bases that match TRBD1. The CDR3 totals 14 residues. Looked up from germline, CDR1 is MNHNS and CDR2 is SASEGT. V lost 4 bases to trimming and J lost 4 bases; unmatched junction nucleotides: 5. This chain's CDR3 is CASSARQGADTQYF. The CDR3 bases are TGTGCCAGCAGTGCCCGCCAGGGGGCAGATACGCAGTATTTT.

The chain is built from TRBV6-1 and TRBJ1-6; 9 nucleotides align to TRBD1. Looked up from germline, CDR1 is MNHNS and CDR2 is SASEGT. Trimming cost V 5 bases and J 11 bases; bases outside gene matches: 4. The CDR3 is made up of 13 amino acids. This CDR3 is CASSPGQGTPLHF. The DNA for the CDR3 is TGTGCCAGCAGTCCGGGACAGGGTACACCCCTCCACTTT.

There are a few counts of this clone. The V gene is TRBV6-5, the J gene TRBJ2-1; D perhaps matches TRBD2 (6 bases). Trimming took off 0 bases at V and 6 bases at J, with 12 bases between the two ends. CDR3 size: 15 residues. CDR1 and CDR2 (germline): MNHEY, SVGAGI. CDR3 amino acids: CASSYSGGAANEQFF. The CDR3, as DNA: TGTGCCAGCAGTTACTCCGGCGGGGCGGCCAATGAGCAGTTCTTC.

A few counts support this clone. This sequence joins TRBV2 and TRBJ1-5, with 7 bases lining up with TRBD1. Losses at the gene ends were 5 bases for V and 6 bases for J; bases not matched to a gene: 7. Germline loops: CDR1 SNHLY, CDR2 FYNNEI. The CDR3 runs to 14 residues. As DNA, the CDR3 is TGTGCCAGCAGTATACAGGGGAGCCGTCAGCCCCAGCATTTT. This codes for CASSIQGSRQPQHF.

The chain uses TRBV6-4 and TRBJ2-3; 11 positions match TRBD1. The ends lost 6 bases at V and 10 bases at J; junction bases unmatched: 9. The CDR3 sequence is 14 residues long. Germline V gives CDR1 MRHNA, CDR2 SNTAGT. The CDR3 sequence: CASSGQGAQIPQYF. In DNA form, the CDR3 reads TGTGCCAGCAGCGGACAGGGGGCTCAGATCCCGCAGTATTTT.

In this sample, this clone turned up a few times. The CDR3 loop is CASSAAGGTEAFF. CDR3 in DNA: TGTGCCAGTAGTGCCGCCGGAGGCACTGAAGCTTTCTTT. V usage is TRBV19 and J usage is TRBJ1-1; D unclear. Between the trimmed V and J ends, which lost 5 bases and 4 bases, there was a span of 11 bases. CDR1 is LNHDA, CDR2 SQIVND, per germline (reference sequence). This CDR3 spans 13 amino acids.

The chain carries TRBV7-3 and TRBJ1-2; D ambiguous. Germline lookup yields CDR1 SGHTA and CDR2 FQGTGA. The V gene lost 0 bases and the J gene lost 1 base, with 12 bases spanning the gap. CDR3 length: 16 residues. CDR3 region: CASSLTWSRVNYGYTF. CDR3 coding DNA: TGTGCCAGCAGCTTAACGTGGAGCCGAGTTAACTATGGCTACACCTTC.

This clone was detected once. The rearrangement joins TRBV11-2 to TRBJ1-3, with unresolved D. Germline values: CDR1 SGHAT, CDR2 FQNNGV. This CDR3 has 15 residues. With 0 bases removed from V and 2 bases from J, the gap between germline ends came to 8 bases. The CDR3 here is CASSLDTTTGNTIYF. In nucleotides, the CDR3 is TGTGCCAGCAGCTTAGACACTACCACTGGAAACACCATATATTTT.

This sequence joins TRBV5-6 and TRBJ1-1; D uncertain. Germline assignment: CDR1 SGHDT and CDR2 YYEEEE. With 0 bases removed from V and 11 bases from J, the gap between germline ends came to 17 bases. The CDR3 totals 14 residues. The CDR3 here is CASSLGSGSRSAFF. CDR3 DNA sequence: TGTGCCAGCAGCTTGGGGTCAGGTAGTCGGTCCGCTTTCTTT. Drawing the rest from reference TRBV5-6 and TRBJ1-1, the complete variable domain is DAGVTQSPTHLIKTRGQQVTLRCSPKSGHDTVSWYQQALGQGPQFIFQYYEEEERQRGNFPDRFSGHQFPNYSSELNVNALLLGDSALYLCASSLGSGSRSAFFGQGTRLTVV.

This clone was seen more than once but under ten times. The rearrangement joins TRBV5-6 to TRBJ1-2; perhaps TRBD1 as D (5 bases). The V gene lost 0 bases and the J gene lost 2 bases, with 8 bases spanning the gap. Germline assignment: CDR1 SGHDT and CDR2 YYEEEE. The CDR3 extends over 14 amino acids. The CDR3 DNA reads TGTGCCAGCAGCTTGGTCAGGGCCAACTATGGCTACACCTTC. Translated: CASSLVRANYGYTF.

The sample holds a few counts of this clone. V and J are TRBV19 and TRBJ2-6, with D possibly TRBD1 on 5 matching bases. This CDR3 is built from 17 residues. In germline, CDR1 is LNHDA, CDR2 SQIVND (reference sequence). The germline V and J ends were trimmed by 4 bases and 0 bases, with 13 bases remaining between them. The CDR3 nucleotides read TGTGCCAGTAGTACCCGACCGACAGTCTCTGGGGCCAACGTCCTGACTTTC. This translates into CASSTRPTVSGANVLTF.

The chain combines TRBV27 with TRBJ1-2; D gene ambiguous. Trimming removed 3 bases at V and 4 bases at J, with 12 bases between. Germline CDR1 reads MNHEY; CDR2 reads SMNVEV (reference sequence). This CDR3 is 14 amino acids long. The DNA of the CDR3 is TGTGCCAGCAGTTTTGGCCGTACCCGCTATGGCTACACCTTC. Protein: CASSFGRTRYGYTF.

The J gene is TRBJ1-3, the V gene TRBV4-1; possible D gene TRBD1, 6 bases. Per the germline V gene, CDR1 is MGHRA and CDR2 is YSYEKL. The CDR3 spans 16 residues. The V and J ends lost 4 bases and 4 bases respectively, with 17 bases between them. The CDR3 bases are TGCGCCAGCAGCCCCTACGGGTCTAGGGGGGGAAACACCATATATTTT. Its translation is CASSPYGSRGGNTIYF.

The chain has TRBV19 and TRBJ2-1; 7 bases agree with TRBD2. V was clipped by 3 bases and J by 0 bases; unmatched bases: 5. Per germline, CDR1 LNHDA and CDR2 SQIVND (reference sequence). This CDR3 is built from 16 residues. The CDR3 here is CASSIPAGTSYNEQFF. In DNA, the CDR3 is TGTGCCAGTAGTATCCCAGCGGGGACCTCCTACAATGAGCAGTTCTTC. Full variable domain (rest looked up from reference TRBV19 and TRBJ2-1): DGGITQSPKYLFRKEGQNVTLSCEQNLNHDAMYWYRQDPGQGLRLIYYSQIVNDFQKGDIAEGYSVSREKKESFPLTVTSAQKNPTAFYLCASSIPAGTSYNEQFFGPGTRLTVL.

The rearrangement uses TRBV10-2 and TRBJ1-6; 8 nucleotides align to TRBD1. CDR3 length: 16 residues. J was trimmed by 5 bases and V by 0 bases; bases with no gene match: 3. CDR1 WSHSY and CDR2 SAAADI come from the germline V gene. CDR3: CASSESAGGDNSPLHF. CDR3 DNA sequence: TGCGCCAGCAGTGAGTCTGCAGGGGGCGATAATTCACCCCTCCACTTT.

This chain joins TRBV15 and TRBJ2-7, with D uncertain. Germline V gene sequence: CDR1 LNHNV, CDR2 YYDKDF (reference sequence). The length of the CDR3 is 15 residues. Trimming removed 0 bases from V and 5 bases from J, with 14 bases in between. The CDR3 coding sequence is TGTGCCACCAGCAGAGAGAGGATAAAACCCAACGAGCAGTACTTC. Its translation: CATSRERIKPNEQYF.

CDR3 in amino acids: CASSDDRGTYQPQHF. In DNA form, the CDR3 reads TGTGCCAGCAGTGACGACAGGGGGACCTATCAGCCCCAGCATTTT. The genes are TRBV2 and TRBJ1-5, with 9 bases fitting TRBD1. The length of the CDR3 is 15 residues. Germline lookup yields CDR1 SNHLY and CDR2 FYNNEI. Trimming cost V 3 bases and J 5 bases; bases outside gene matches: 5.

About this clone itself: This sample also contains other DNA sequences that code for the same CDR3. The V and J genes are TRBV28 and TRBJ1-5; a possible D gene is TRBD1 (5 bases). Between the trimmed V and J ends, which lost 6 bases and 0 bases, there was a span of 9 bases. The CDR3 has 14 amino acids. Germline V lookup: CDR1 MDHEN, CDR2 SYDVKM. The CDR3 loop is CASSLDSSNQPQHF. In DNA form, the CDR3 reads TGTGCCAGCAGCCTAGACAGTAGCAATCAGCCCCAGCATTTT. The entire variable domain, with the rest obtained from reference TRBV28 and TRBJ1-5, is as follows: DVKVTQSSRYLVKRTGEKVFLECVQDMDHENMFWYRQDPGLGLRLIYFSYDVKMKEKGDIPEGYSVSREKKERFSLILESASTNQTSMYLCASSLDSSNQPQHFGDGTRLSIL.

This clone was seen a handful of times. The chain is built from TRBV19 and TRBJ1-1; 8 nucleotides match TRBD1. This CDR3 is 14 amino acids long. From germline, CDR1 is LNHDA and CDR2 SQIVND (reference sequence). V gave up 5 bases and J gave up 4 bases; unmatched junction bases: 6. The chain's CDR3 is CASSRQGLGTEAFF. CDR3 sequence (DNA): TGTGCCAGTAGTCGACAGGGGTTGGGCACTGAAGCTTTCTTT.

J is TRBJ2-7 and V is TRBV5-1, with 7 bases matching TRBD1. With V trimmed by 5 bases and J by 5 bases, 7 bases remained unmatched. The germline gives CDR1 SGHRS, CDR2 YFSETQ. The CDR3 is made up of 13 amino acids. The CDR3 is CASRRGQVNEQYF. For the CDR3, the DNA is TGCGCCAGCAGACGCGGACAGGTCAACGAGCAGTACTTC.